The source of this T cell receptor (beta chain) is a study of blood T cell repertoires in COVID-19. For the study at large: Acute-phase and convalescent COVID-19 samples originated in the United States, Italy and Spain. T cells, B-cell-depleted T cells, or PBMCs provided the cDNA or gDNA that served as material.

The CDR3 sequence is 10 residues long. The ends were cut back, 2 bases at V and 15 bases at J, with 8 bases in the middle. The germline gives CDR1 MDHEN, CDR2 SYDVKM. Libraries were prepared by immunoSEQ multiplex PCR; TCRdb keeps only in-frame clonotypes and omits some of them. The data hold hundreds of thousands of clones, with 88% observed a single time. Patients at the Seattle site were enrolled during active infection and followed longitudinally. Source material: peripheral blood. The chain uses TRBV28 and TRBJ1-5; D is unclear. The clonotype comes from a woman aged 70-85 years with COVID-19, enrolled during active disease. The CDR3 loop reads CASSLRLGHF. DNA for the CDR3: TGTGCCAGCAGTTTAAGGCTAGGGCATTTT.